These T cell receptor beta chains were read from a single sample in a study of T cells in Graves' hyperthyroidism and ophthalmopathy. TCRdb fed the multiplex PCR reads into MiXCR, producing one record per CDR3 protein. This sample has more than 500,000 distinct CDR3 sequences, with roughly 14% found just once. Source material: blood. The receptor set was obtained from a woman in her forties with Graves' ophthalmopathy. The CDR3 runs from the conserved cysteine through the conserved F or W. D genes are given only for firm matches. Clone sizes are given selectively: once, few, many, or a class where the clone is expanded.

>17|TRBV12-3/TRBV12-4|.|TRBJ1-2|.
TGTGCCAGCAGTCCCACTACCGCACAATTATTGCATTATGGCTACACCTTC
CASSPTTAQLLHYGYTF
>14|TRBV7-9|many|TRBJ2-5|TRBD1
TGTGCCAGCAGCCCACAGGGGTACCAAGAGACCCAGTACTTC
CASSPQGYQETQYF
>13|TRBV28|.|TRBJ2-7|.
TGTGCCAGCAGTTCCCCACGGGACTACGAGCAGTACTTC
CASSSPRDYEQYF
>14|TRBV12-3/TRBV12-4|many|TRBJ1-1|.
TGTGCCAGCAGTTTAGCGGGGGGGCTGGCTGAAGCTTTCTTT
CASSLAGGLAEAFF
>14|TRBV30|.|TRBJ2-2|TRBD1
TGTGCCGGATTAAGTGACAGGGGGACCGGGGAGCTGTTTTTT
CAGLSDRGTGELFF
>15|TRBV19|.|TRBJ1-1|.
TGTGCCAGTAGTATTGACGGACGACTGAACACTGAAGCTTTCTTT
CASSIDGRLNTEAFF
>17|TRBV10-1|many|TRBJ2-7|TRBD1
TGCGCCAGCAGTGACCCTACAGGGGGCGGCCCGCTGTTGGGGCAGTACTTC
CASSDPTGGGPLLGQYF
>13|TRBV2|few|TRBJ2-3|.
TGTGCCAGCAGAGGACTGGGCGGGTCTACGCAGTATTTT
CASRGLGGSTQYF
>15|TRBV6-1|few|TRBJ2-2|TRBD1
TGTGCCAGCAGTGAAATGGGACAGCCCACCGGGGAGCTGTTTTTT
CASSEMGQPTGELFF
>14|TRBV6-1|many|TRBJ1-5|TRBD1
TGTGCCAGCAGTGACGACAGGGTAAATCAGCCCCAGCATTTT
CASSDDRVNQPQHF
>11|TRBV2|many|TRBJ2-7|.
TGTGCCAGCAGTAGGGGGACCGAGCAGTACTTC
CASSRGTEQYF
>14|TRBV27|many|TRBJ1-2|.
TGTGCCAGCAGTCCCGAACCAGGGGTCGCGGGCTACACCTTC
CASSPEPGVAGYTF
>15|TRBV29-1|.|TRBJ1-2|.
TGCAGCGTTGAAAACAGGGTGGGAGCTAACTATGGCTACACCTTC
CSVENRVGANYGYTF
>13|TRBV10-3|many|TRBJ2-7|.
TGTGCCATCACCCGGGACGGGAGCCACGAGCAGTACTTC
CAITRDGSHEQYF
>14|TRBV29-1|many|TRBJ1-5|.
TGCAGCGTTGAAATGAACGGAGAGGGGCAGCCCCAGCATTTT
CSVEMNGEGQPQHF
>13|TRBV7-2|.|TRBJ1-1|.
TGTGCCAGCAGCTTGAGCGGGTTCGCTGAAGCTTTCTTT
CASSLSGFAEAFF
>17|TRBV6-2/TRBV6-3|few|TRBJ2-4|TRBD2
TGTGCCAGCAGTTTGGGATCGGGACTAGCGGCCTCAGACATTCAGTACTTC
CASSLGSGLAASDIQYF
>14|TRBV7-2|few|TRBJ2-7|.
TGTGCCAGCAGCTTCGTCAGGGCGGGATACGAGCGGTACTTC
CASSFVRAGYERYF
>14|TRBV19|.|TRBJ1-5|.
TGTGCCAGTAGTATCTGGGTTCCCAATCAGCCCCAGCATTTT
CASSIWVPNQPQHF
>15|TRBV28|many|TRBJ2-7|.
TGTGCCAGCAGTTTATGGGACGACAGGGAGGACGAGCAGTACTTC
CASSLWDDREDEQYF
>13|TRBV7-2|many|TRBJ1-1|.
TGTGCCAGCAGCCTACCCGGACCGCCGGGGGCTTTCTTT
CASSLPGPPGAFF
>17|TRBV5-1|few|TRBJ2-5|TRBD2
TGCGCCAGCAGCCTTGGACTAGCGGGAGGGCCGCGAAAGACCCAGTACTTC
CASSLGLAGGPRKTQYF